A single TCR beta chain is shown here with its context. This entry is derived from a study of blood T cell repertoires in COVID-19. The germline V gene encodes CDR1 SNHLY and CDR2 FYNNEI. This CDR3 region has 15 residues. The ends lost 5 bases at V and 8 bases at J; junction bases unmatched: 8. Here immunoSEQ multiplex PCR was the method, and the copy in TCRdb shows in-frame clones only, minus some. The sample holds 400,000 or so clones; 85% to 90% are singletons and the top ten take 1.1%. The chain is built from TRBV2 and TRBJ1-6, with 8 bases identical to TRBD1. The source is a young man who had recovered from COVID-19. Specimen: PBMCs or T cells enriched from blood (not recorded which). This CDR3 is CASSQQTGADSPLHF. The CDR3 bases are TGTGCCAGCAGTCAACAGACAGGGGCGGATTCACCCCTCCACTTT.